This T cell receptor beta chain was found in a study of cytomegalovirus exposure and HLA in healthy donors. Findings of the study overall: Reports state that TCR beta sequences accurately predicted most subjects' HLA-A and HLA-B alleles.

In the PCR, 60 Vbeta and 13 Jbeta primers were used. Repertoires were generated with immunoSEQ multiplex PCR, while TCRdb's copy carries only in-frame clones and drops some. Of under 100,000 clones in the sample, about three quarters were seen once. About this clone itself: Antigen: not known.

Germline CDR1 reads SGHTA; CDR2 reads FQGNSA. V shed 5 bases, J shed 4 bases, and the junction held 9 bases outside the gene matches. The CDR3 loop spans 15 amino acids. The chain couples TRBV7-2 to TRBJ2-7; 9 bases are shared with TRBD1. The source is a human donor in good health. The specimen sequenced was PBMCs. In DNA form, the CDR3 reads TGTGCCAGCAGCCAAGCGGGACAGGGATTATACGAGCAGTACTTC. It yields the protein CASSQAGQGLYEQYF. Full variable domain (remainder filled in from reference TRBV7-2 and TRBJ2-7): GAGVSQSPSNKVTEKGKDVELRCDPISGHTALYWYRQSLGQGLEFLIYFQGNSAPDKSGLPSDRFSAERTGGSVSTLTIQRTQQEDSAVYLCASSQAGQGLYEQYFGPGTRLTVT.